This entry is about one TCR beta chain. The antigen is undetermined. These data are taken from a study of T cell clonotyping in hematopoietic cell transplantation. Overall study results and limits: At the given depth, recipient repertoires were over 95% de novo clonotypes.

This CDR3 spans 14 amino acids. Germline V gene data show CDR1 as GTSNPN and CDR2 as SVGIG (reference sequence). The ends lost 4 bases at V and 3 bases at J; junction bases unmatched: 7. Sequenced by immunoSEQ multiplex PCR; TCRdb stores in-frame clones only, minus some. The repertoire holds around 15,000 clones, with around 55% as singletons. The sample in question was PBMCs, obtained 30 days after allogeneic stem cell transplant. The genes are TRBV30 and TRBJ1-2, with 8 positions matching TRBD1. This receptor was obtained from a male patient aged 45-60 years who had an allogeneic stem cell transplant from an unrelated donor, so T cells may come from the graft donor. Some clones in this sample may be carry-over from other donors' samples. CDR3 region: CAWKRPGGDYGYTF. The CDR3 DNA reads TGTGCCTGGAAGCGCCCAGGGGGCGACTATGGCTACACCTTC.